Shown below are 9 T cell receptor beta chains from a single sample sequenced in a study of T cells in localized non-small cell lung cancer. The assay was immunoSEQ multiplex PCR, and TCRdb's table has in-frame clones only and misses some. The table lists 13,000 or so clones, more than 80% of them singletons. Sample: peripheral blood, taken before any cancer treatment. All receptors derive from a male donor at least 60 years old with stage I squamous cell lung carcinoma.

This sequence joins TRBV19 and TRBJ2-7, with a tentative D call TRBD2 (5 bases). CDR1 LNHDA and CDR2 SQIVND come from the germline V gene (reference sequence). CDR3 size: 17 residues. With 3 bases removed from V and 1 base from J, the gap between germline ends came to 19 bases. CDR3 sequence (DNA): TGTGCCAGTAGTATCCAGCTAGCTCGAATCCATTCCTACGAGCAGTACTTC. Protein product: CASSIQLARIHSYEQYF.

J is TRBJ2-3 and V is TRBV10-1, with D perhaps TRBD1 (6 bases). The V gene's germline CDR1 is WNHNN and CDR2 SYGVQD (reference sequence). The germline V and J ends were trimmed by 3 bases and 3 bases, with 13 bases remaining between them. This CDR3 spans 15 amino acids. As DNA, the CDR3 is TGCGCCAGCAGTGACCAGGGGTACGGGACAGATACGCAGTATTTT. Protein product: CASSDQGYGTDTQYF.

This clone has only one observation. For the CDR3, the DNA is TGTGCCAGCAGCTTAGGCACCGGGGTTTCCTACGAGCAGTACTTC. The encoded protein is CASSLGTGVSYEQYF. The rearrangement links TRBV11-2 to TRBJ2-7; possibly TRBD2 for D (5 bases). In germline, CDR1 is SGHAT, CDR2 FQNNGV. This CDR3 region has 15 residues. V was clipped by 1 base and J by 1 base, with 11 bases between them.

V usage is TRBV2 and J usage is TRBJ2-7, with a tentative D call TRBD2 (5 bases). V was shortened by 8 bases and J by 4 bases, with 6 bases between the two germline ends. Germline assignment: CDR1 SNHLY and CDR2 FYNNEI. CDR3 size: 10 residues. CDR3 amino acids: CASRGYEQYF. The DNA of the CDR3 is TGTGCCAGCCGGGGATACGAGCAGTACTTC.

The chain links TRBV10-1 to TRBJ1-4; D not resolved. V lost 11 bases, J lost 10 bases, and 23 bases lay in between. Germline CDR1 is WNHNN and CDR2 is SYGVQD (reference sequence). This CDR3 region has 14 residues. The CDR3 DNA reads TGCGCCTCTCTTCGGGCAGCCGGTAAGGGAAAACTGTTTTTT. Its translation: CASLRAAGKGKLFF.

The chain combines TRBV25-1 with TRBJ2-1, with TRBD1 identical over 8 bases. CDR3 length equals 15 residues. Germline V gene sequence: CDR1 MGHDK, CDR2 SYGVNS. V dropped 6 bases and J dropped 4; count of bases not matched to a gene: 8. CDR3 sequence (DNA): TGTGCCAGCAGACCTCCAGGGGGCGCATACAATGAGCAGTTCTTC. It specifies CASRPPGGAYNEQFF.

The chain links TRBV10-3 to TRBJ2-7, with 9 bases aligning to TRBD1. Germline V gene lookup returns CDR1 ENHRY and CDR2 SYGVKD. J was trimmed by 4 bases and V by 3 bases; bases with no gene match: 16. The CDR3 loop spans 18 amino acids. Written as DNA, the CDR3 is TGTGCCATCAGTGAACCCCGAGGGGTCGTAGGACAGGGGTACGAGCAGTACTTC. Translating it yields CAISEPRGVVGQGYEQYF.

This clone was detected once. The chain combines TRBV7-2 with TRBJ1-1; D is unresolved. V was pared by 3 bases and J by 0 bases, with 8 bases between. This CDR3 is 14 amino acids long. Germline CDR1 and CDR2: SGHTA and FQGNSA. CDR3 sequence: CASSLAGMNTEAFF. As DNA, the CDR3 is TGTGCCAGCAGCTTGGCCGGAATGAACACTGAAGCTTTCTTT.

V is TRBV20-1 and J is TRBJ2-7; D gene uncertain. The germline gives CDR1 DFQATT, CDR2 SNEGSKA (reference sequence). The CDR3 runs to 11 residues. V dropped 5 bases and J dropped 3 bases, with 8 bases sitting between them. The CDR3 DNA sequence: TGCAGTGCTTCGACCGTCTACGAGCAGTACTTC. This gives the protein CSASTVYEQYF.